The sequence of this T cell receptor (beta chain) was determined in a study of cytomegalovirus exposure and HLA in healthy donors (dated by TCRdb to 2016 to 2017). Concerning the study at large: According to an earlier analysis of a few hundred of the donors, 150 million to 200 million T cells yielded 100 million or so unique TCR beta sequences and 250 to 350 Gb of sequence data. Donor age, sex, ethnicity and CMV serostatus were collected together with the repertoire data. On average, approximately 250,000 unique TCR beta nucleotide sequences were sequenced per donor among a few hundred genotyped donors of the cohort, with 15% to 20% of those sequences being non-productive. Approximately 330 gigabases of sequencing data and around 80 million unique TCR sequences made up an early release that covered approximately 650 HLA-typed donors. The later analysis used no new phenotypic data to find candidate immune exposures, relying instead on TCR beta sequences and their occurrence across donors. The study combined high-throughput TCR immunosequencing, statistical association of individual TCRs with disease status, and machine learning to predict cytomegalovirus infection status. The genetic ancestry cluster associated with self-reported Caucasian donors included 81% of the roughly 380 genotyped donors. Using immunosequencing, the study profiled T cell repertoires from 666 subjects and related those repertoires to cytomegalovirus serostatus. An earlier analysis of approximately 500 of the donors applied high-throughput TCR beta sequencing to assess whether each TCR beta V gene segment acted as functional or pseudogenic. A later analysis re-examined previously published TCR beta repertoires from several hundred donors and added high-resolution HLA genotyping to investigate patterns of TCR occurrence. A later genetic analysis took genome-wide SNP genotypes for about 65% of the 666 donors and used that subset as a discovery cohort. Besides the first cohort of roughly 700 subjects, a separate validation cohort made up of 120 different subjects was used. Every repertoire in the discovery cohort had been generated on one and the same sequencing platform. HLA typing covered class I and class II loci at four-digit resolution. The aim of the study was to test whether cataloging public T cell receptors could identify signatures of past pathogen exposure. Five DR-DQ haplotypes were handled as single units for association and clustering because linkage in the cohort was strong. The number of typed donors differed by locus: roughly 620-630 for A, B, C, DRB1 and DQB1; approximately 520 for DQA1; around 610 for DPA1; and roughly 470 for DPB1. Summary of the overall study and its limitations: In a later genetic analysis, fewer N-insertions in productive TCRs were reported among donors in an Asian-associated ancestry cluster than the roughly 700-donor mean. In a later analysis, HLA-associated TCR beta chains were found to be more clonally expanded and to have lower generation probabilities than equally common non-associated chains. A later analysis associated about 16,000 TCR beta sequences with specific HLA alleles at a false discovery rate of 0.05. Correlated functional status among segregating V segments might be attributable to linkage disequilibrium, but an unknown experimental factor could not be ruled out. According to a later analysis, most CMV-associated TCR beta chains appeared to be HLA-restricted, and the HLA associations seemed to be driven largely by CMV exposure. In a later genetic analysis, a missense DCLRE1C variant was associated with V-gene and J-gene trimming of TCR beta chains, and the association was replicated in an independent cohort. The 87-base-pair reads could not distinguish some IMGT-functional V segments, including TRBV6-2 and TRBV6-3, so those segments were excluded. According to a later analysis, parvovirus B19, influenza, CMV and Epstein-Barr virus appeared linked to several top co-occurrence clusters. Assigning TCR associations to individual alleles was difficult when HLA alleles, especially DR and DQ, strongly co-occurred. A further reported finding was that TCR beta sequences accurately predicted the HLA-A and HLA-B alleles for most subjects in the first cohort. An earlier analysis of approximately 590 of the donors showed that most TCR beta V segments appeared in productive rearrangements either about 87% or about 30% of the time, which broadly matched IMGT annotations. The cohort was sequenced for TCR beta chains only, and without alpha or paired-chain data the features that could be detected were limited. In both the original and validation cohorts, the classifier was reported to diagnose cytomegalovirus status with high specificity and sensitivity. In vitro tests confirmed that a few of the cytomegalovirus-associated TCR beta chains recognize cytomegalovirus antigens. Over 15 rarely observed V segments, including chromosome 9 orphons, were excluded from the earlier analysis of about 610 of the donors because counts were too low. It was suggested by the authors that the approach could potentially be generalized to other disease states and immunological phenotypes. Across donors, most TCR sequences were observed very rarely, whereas some public TCRs were present in many individuals. The presence/absence analyses assumed that sequencing depth was roughly uniform across donors, and that assumption may not be true. Because HLA typing was unavailable for some donors at each locus, only the typed subset was used in association tests. A total of 150 to 200 TCR beta chains were listed by the study as associated with cytomegalovirus. CMV serostatus was the only immune exposure information available for the cohort. According to a later analysis, TCR association rates differed among HLA loci, with DRB1 alleles showing the most associated TCRs and HLA-C alleles showing the fewest. A cluster of highly shared sequence variants was judged likely to represent a technical artifact of the sequencing pipeline.

The library was generated by the immunoSEQ multiplex PCR assay. The multiplex PCR relied on a mix of 60 forward primers for TCR Vbeta segments and 13 reverse primers for TCR Jbeta segments. The CDR3 region of rearranged TCR beta genes was amplified from genomic DNA with a multiplex PCR assay. Amplified TCR beta libraries were sequenced as 87-base-pair reads on the Illumina HiSeq System. The source study handled its data this way. In a later analysis, roughly 80 million unique TCR beta chains were counted across the approximately 640 repertoires, and approximately 9.9 million of these chains were shared by at least two donors. Raw reads were error-corrected and collapsed into unique sequences with a nearest-neighbor algorithm that merged closely related sequences to remove PCR and sequencing errors. Alignment of CDR3 sequences to IMGT reference sequences was used to assign V, D and J gene segments. For a sequence to be retained, at least a six-nucleotide match to both a V gene segment and a J gene segment was required. A rearrangement was called productive if the CDR3 had no stop codons and remained in frame with V and J, and every other rearrangement was called non-productive. CDR3 was defined according to IMGT convention as the region running from the second conserved V-encoded cysteine to the conserved J-encoded phenylalanine. The earlier analysis of a few hundred of the donors excluded any sequence lacking an unambiguous match to a single V gene segment. An earlier analysis of 587 of the donors called V segments functional above 56.7% productive rearrangements and segregating when the between-donor standard deviation exceeded 5%. To diagnose cytomegalovirus status from the catalog of TCR beta chain sequences, a statistical classification framework was built. V and J gene assignment, in a later analysis, came from comparing TCR nucleotide sequences with IMGT/GENE-DB human TR gene sequences. The TCRdist pipeline was used in a later analysis to assign CDR3 sequences and most-parsimonious VDJ recombination scenarios. In a later analysis, each TCR beta chain was defined by its CDR3 amino acid sequence together with its V-gene family, and reads lacking a unique V-gene family were excluded. A later analysis removed 550 to 650 highly shared, low-generation-probability nucleotide sequences to deal with suspected cross-contamination and a sequencing artifact. In a later analysis, a clonal expansion index was calculated for each public chain from normalized within-repertoire ranks of inferred template counts. Generation probabilities in a later analysis came from a VDJ recombination model fitted to out-of-frame rearrangements, and those results were checked against IGoR. In a later analysis, hypergeometric tests were used to score TCR-TCR, TCR-HLA and TCR-CMV co-occurrence, with a repertoire-size bias correction applied to TCR pairs. To estimate false discovery rates, a later analysis permuted the HLA or CMV assignments 20 times. A later analysis grouped co-occurring TCRs with DBSCAN, adding TCRdist sequence similarity when clustering within HLA-allele-positive subsets. Repertoires with fewer than 30,000 or more than 120,000 public chains were left out of co-occurrence clustering, as were about five repertoires with anomalous nucleotide sharing. Here the immuneACCESS table is served through TCRdb, limited to in-frame sequences with V and J called. Missing clones are a known gap in these copies; in checked studies unresolved V genes cover under half, and the rest lacks a known reason. The V and J calls and clone size are taken from that table; D and trimming were inferred from the DNA. The sample table shows about 160,000 clones, and 79% are seen once. The ten top clones hold 6.3% of the sample.

Comments on this clone: Its recognized antigen is unknown. Per-base quality was not reported, and no clone a single base away is much larger than it.

Reading the germline V gene gives CDR1 MNHEY and CDR2 SVGAGI. V loses 0 bases at its end and J loses 5 bases; junction bases beyond the gene matches: 6. The CDR3, cysteine through phenylalanine, is 16 amino acids long. Of the read, only the CDR3 DNA is kept; its 48 bases are in frame from base 1. The cohort was made up of roughly 670 healthy bone marrow donors. Cohort members were all nominally healthy when sampled, although unrecorded immune exposures were likely present. The donor tested CMV seropositive and was one of the 289 seropositive cohort members. Each donor provided a peripheral blood sample, and peripheral blood mononuclear cells were used for TCR beta sequencing. The Qiagen DNeasy Blood Extraction Kit was used to extract genomic DNA from the blood cell samples.

This TCR was sampled from a man aged 50 to 59 in good health and CMV-seropositive. The source material was PBMCs. The rearrangement joined TRBV6-5 to TRBJ2-3, and TRBD2 aligns with 9 junction nucleotides. The CDR3 corresponds to CASSYSAGGPEDTQYF. Here is the DNA: TGTGCCAGCAGTTACTCGGCGGGAGGGCCAGAAGATACGCAGTATTTT.